This TCR beta chain was recorded in a study of blood T cell repertoires in COVID-19. The wider study: Samples came from the United States, Italy and Spain, spanning acute and convalescent COVID-19. PBMCs, B-cell-depleted T cells, or T cells were the source of the cDNA or gDNA that made up the material.

In the case of this clone: The same CDR3 also results from other DNA sequences found in this sample.

In Seattle, patients joined the study during active infection and were tracked longitudinally. This CDR3 is built from 13 residues. V trimming: 3 bases; J trimming: 5 bases; junction bases outside the gene matches: 3. As processed by the authors: Reference gene primer amplification gave nucleated cell count estimates. Data came from immunoSEQ multiplex PCR; TCRdb stores just in-frame clones and leaves some out. The D gene and trimming were derived from the DNA, and the V and J assignments and clone size from that table. Here the sample spans 250,000 to 350,000 clones, over 75% being singletons. The chain is built from TRBV12-3 or TRBV12-4 and TRBJ1-1; TRBD1 matches 7 bases. The sample comprised peripheral blood. The source is a human donor with COVID-19, enrolled during active disease. The donor label of this sample is uncertain. The CDR3, as DNA: TGTGCCAGCAGTTTGCAGGGGGGAACTGAAGCTTTCTTT. This encodes CASSLQGGTEAFF.